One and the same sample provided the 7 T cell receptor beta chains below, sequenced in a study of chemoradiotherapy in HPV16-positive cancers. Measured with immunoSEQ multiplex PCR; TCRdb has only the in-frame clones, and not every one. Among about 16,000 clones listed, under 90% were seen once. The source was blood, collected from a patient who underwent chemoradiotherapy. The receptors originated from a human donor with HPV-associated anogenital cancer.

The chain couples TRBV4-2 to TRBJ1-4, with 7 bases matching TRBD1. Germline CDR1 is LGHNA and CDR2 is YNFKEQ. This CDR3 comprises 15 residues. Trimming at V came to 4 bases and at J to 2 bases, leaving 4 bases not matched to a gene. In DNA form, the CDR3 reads TGTGCCAGCAGCCGACCGGGACAGACTAATGAAAAACTGTTTTTT. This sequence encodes CASSRPGQTNEKLFF.

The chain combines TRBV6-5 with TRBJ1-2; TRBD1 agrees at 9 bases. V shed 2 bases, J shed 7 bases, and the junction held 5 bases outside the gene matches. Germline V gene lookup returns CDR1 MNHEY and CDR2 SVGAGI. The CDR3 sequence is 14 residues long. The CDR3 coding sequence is TGTGCCAGCAGTTACCTACAGGGGGCCGGTGGCTACACCTTC. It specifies CASSYLQGAGGYTF.

In DNA, the CDR3 is TGTGCCAGCAGAGCGGACAGGGAGAACACTGAAGCTTTCTTT. Amino acid sequence: CASRADRENTEAFF. This chain joins TRBV28 and TRBJ1-1, with 8 positions matching TRBD1. Looked up from germline, CDR1 is MDHEN and CDR2 is SYDVKM. The CDR3 is 14 residues long. V lost 6 bases, J lost 1 base, and 4 bases stayed unmatched.

CDR3 sequence (DNA): TGTGCCAGCAGCGTAGATGAGGGTAGGGCCTACGAGCAGTACTTC. This translates into CASSVDEGRAYEQYF. The V gene is TRBV9, the J gene TRBJ2-7, with D perhaps TRBD2 (5 bases). Germline V lookup: CDR1 SGDLS, CDR2 YYNGEE. This CDR3 is built from 15 residues. Trimming stripped 0 bases from V and 2 bases from J, with 12 bases between. The whole variable domain, remainder taken from reference TRBV9 and TRBJ2-7, is DSGVTQTPKHLITATGQRVTLRCSPRSGDLSVYWYQQSLDQGLQFLIQYYNGEERAKGNILERFSAQQFPDLHSELNLSSLELGDSALYFCASSVDEGRAYEQYFGPGTRLTVT.

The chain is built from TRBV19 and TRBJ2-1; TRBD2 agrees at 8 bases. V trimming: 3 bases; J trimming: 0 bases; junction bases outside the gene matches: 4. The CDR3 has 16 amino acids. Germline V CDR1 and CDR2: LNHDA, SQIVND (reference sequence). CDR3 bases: TGTGCCAGTAGTATGACTAGCGCGAGCTCCTACAATGAGCAGTTCTTC. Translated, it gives CASSMTSASSYNEQFF.

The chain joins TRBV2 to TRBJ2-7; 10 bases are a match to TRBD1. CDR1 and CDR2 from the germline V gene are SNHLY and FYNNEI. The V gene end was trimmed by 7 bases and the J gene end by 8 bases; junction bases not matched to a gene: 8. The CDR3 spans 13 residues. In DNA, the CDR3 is TGTGCCAGCAAAATTGACAGGGGGCAGCAGCAGTACTTC. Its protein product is CASKIDRGQQQYF.

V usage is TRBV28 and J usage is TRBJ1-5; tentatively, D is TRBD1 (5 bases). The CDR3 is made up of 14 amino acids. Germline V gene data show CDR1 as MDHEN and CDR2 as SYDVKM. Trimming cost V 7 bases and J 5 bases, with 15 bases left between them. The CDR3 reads CASNTGGGYQPQHF. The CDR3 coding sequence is TGTGCCAGCAATACGGGGGGAGGATATCAGCCCCAGCATTTT.